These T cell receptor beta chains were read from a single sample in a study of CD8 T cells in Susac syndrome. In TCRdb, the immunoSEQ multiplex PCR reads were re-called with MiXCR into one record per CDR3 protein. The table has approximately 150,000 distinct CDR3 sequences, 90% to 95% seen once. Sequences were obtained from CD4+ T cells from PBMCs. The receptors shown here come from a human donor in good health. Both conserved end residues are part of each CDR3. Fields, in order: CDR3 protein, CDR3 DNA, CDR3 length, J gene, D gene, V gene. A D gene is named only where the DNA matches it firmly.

CDR3: CASSLQGRPGELFF; DNA: TGTGCCAGCAGTTTACAGGGGAGGCCCGGGGAGCTGTTTTTT; length: 14; J: TRBJ2-2; D: NA; V: TRBV12-3/TRBV12-4
CDR3: CAWTGQGVNEQYF; DNA: TGTGCCTGGACGGGACAGGGGGTGAACGAGCAGTACTTC; length: 13; J: TRBJ2-7; D: TRBD1; V: TRBV30
CDR3: CATSRVRQGAGGYTF; DNA: TGTGCCACCAGCAGAGTTCGGCAGGGGGCTGGCGGCTACACCTTC; length: 15; J: TRBJ1-2; D: TRBD1; V: TRBV15
CDR3: CASSGGTGETQPQHF; DNA: TGCGCCAGCAGCGGAGGGACAGGGGAAACTCAGCCCCAGCATTTT; length: 15; J: TRBJ1-5; D: TRBD1; V: TRBV23-1
CDR3: CASRDERGTDTQYF; DNA: TGTGCCAGCAGGGACGAGAGGGGCACAGATACGCAGTATTTT; length: 14; J: TRBJ2-3; D: NA; V: TRBV5-6
CDR3: CSARGGGETQYF; DNA: TGCAGTGCTAGGGGCGGGGGGGAGACCCAGTACTTC; length: 12; J: TRBJ2-5; D: TRBD2; V: TRBV20-1
CDR3: CASNQEGGQARYEQYF; DNA: TGTGCCAGCAACCAAGAGGGTGGACAGGCACGGTACGAGCAGTACTTC; length: 16; J: TRBJ2-7; D: TRBD1; V: TRBV4-2
CDR3: CASSFQGAILGAFF; DNA: TGTGCCAGCAGCTTCCAGGGCGCGATCCTGGGGGCTTTCTTT; length: 14; J: TRBJ1-1; D: NA; V: TRBV2
CDR3: CASSQDHNLPVGYTF; DNA: TGCGCCAGCAGCCAAGATCATAACCTACCCGTTGGCTACACCTTC; length: 15; J: TRBJ1-2; D: NA; V: TRBV4-1
CDR3: CSARVGTSTDTQYF; DNA: TGCAGTGCTAGAGTCGGGACCAGCACAGATACGCAGTATTTT; length: 14; J: TRBJ2-3; D: NA; V: TRBV20-1
CDR3: CASSRGNNSPLHF; DNA: TGTGCCAGCAGCCGGGGTAATAATTCACCCCTCCACTTT; length: 13; J: TRBJ1-6; D: NA; V: TRBV3-1